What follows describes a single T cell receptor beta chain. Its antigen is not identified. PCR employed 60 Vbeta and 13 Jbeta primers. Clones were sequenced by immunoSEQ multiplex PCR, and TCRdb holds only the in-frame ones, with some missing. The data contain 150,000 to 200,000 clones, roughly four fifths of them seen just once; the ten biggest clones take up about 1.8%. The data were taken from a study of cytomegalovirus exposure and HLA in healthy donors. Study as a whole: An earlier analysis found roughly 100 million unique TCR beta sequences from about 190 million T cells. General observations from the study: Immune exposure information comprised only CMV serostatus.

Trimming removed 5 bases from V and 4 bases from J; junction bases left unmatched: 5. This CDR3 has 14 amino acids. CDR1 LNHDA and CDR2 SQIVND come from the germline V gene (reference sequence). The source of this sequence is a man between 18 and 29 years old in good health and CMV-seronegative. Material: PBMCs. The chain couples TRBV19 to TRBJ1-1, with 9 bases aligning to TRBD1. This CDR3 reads CASSLTGGGTEAFF. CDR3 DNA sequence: TGTGCCAGTAGTCTGACAGGGGGTGGCACTGAAGCTTTCTTT.